This is a list of T cell receptor beta chains from one sample in a study of T cell repertoires in cytomegalovirus infection. Using its own MiXCR run on the reads, TCRdb lists one record per CDR3 protein. The repertoire includes more than 400,000 distinct CDR3 sequences, about 25% of them detected once, and less than 15% sits in the top ten. Sequenced: PBMCs. These receptors were collected from a human donor in good health (CMV status not recorded). Some clones in this sample may be carry-over from other donors' samples. CDR3s include the opening cysteine and the closing phenylalanine or tryptophan. D genes are given only for firm matches. Only some rows state a clone size, as once, few, many or a class for expanded clones.

v_gene	d_gene	abundance	j_gene	len	CDR3nt	CDR3aa
TRBV19	-	few	TRBJ2-1	15	TGTGCCAGTAGTATATTCCTAGCGAACCACAATGAGCAGTTCTTC	CASSIFLANHNEQFF
TRBV7-3	-	many	TRBJ2-2	16	TGTGCCAGCAGCTTAAAGCCGGGAGCCTTTACCGGGGAGCTGTTTTTT	CASSLKPGAFTGELFF
TRBV4-3	-	-	TRBJ1-4	15	TGCGCCAGCAGCCAAGATTATGGGTATGGTGAAAAACTGTTTTTT	CASSQDYGYGEKLFF
TRBV29-1	TRBD1	-	TRBJ2-1	14	TGCAGCGTTGAAGGGACAGGGTTTCACAATGAGCAGTTCTTC	CSVEGTGFHNEQFF
TRBV10-3	-	few	TRBJ1-1	16	TGTGCCACCGCTACCAAACGGGGTAGCGCGAACACTGAAGCTTTCTTT	CATATKRGSANTEAFF
TRBV6-6	TRBD1	-	TRBJ2-7	14	TGTGCCAGCAGTTACACCCGGGACAGCTACGAGCAGTACTTC	CASSYTRDSYEQYF
TRBV20-1	-	-	TRBJ1-2	14	TGCAGTGCTAGAGATAACCCGGCAGGGCTTGGCTACACCTTC	CSARDNPAGLGYTF
TRBV5-1	-	few	TRBJ2-7	12	TGCGCCAGCAGCTTGGATGTTGGGGAGCAGTACTTC	CASSLDVGEQYF
TRBV19	-	-	TRBJ1-2	14	TGTGCCAGTAGGGGGACACAGCACGGCTATGGCTACACCTTC	CASRGTQHGYGYTF
TRBV4-1	-	-	TRBJ2-4	17	TGCGCCAGCAGCCAAGAAGGAGGCCCCAAGGACAAAAACATTCAGTACTTC	CASSQEGGPKDKNIQYF
TRBV7-2	-	-	TRBJ1-2	13	TGTGCCAGCAGCTTAGAGTTGTACTATGGCTACACCTTC	CASSLELYYGYTF
TRBV7-9	-	few	TRBJ2-2	17	TGTGCCAGCAGCTTAGCGCTTCGGACTCAAGACACCGGGGAGCTGTTTTTT	CASSLALRTQDTGELFF
TRBV7-2	-	few	TRBJ1-2	13	TGTGCCAGCAGCTTAGTGACGAACTATGGCTACACCTTC	CASSLVTNYGYTF
TRBV15	-	few	TRBJ2-1	15	TGTGCCACCAGCAGAGATGGCACCAATCTACGCACCCAGTTCTTC	CATSRDGTNLRTQFF
TRBV7-2	-	-	TRBJ1-2	15	TGTGCCAGCAGCTTAGCGTGGGGAGATGACTATGGCTACACCTTC	CASSLAWGDDYGYTF
TRBV24-1	-	-	TRBJ1-2	12	TGTGCCACCAGTGATTCCTATTATGGCTACACCTTC	CATSDSYYGYTF
TRBV24-1	-	-	TRBJ2-7	15	TGTGCCACCAGTGACGTCAACACCCCTACCTACGAGCAGTACTTC	CATSDVNTPTYEQYF
TRBV5-1	-	few	TRBJ1-3	16	TGCGCCAGCAGAAAAGACCCCGGGAGCTCTGGAAACACCATATATTTT	CASRKDPGSSGNTIYF
TRBV12-3/TRBV12-4	-	-	TRBJ1-5	15	TGTGCCAGCAGAGTACAGGGAAATAGCAATCAGCCCCAGCATTTT	CASRVQGNSNQPQHF
TRBV2	-	-	TRBJ1-2	12	TGTGCCAGCAGTGAGGTCACCTATGGCTACACCTTC	CASSEVTYGYTF
TRBV24-1	-	few	TRBJ2-1	13	TGTGCCACCAGTGAGAGCGGTTACAATGAGCAGTTCTTC	CATSESGYNEQFF
TRBV20-1	TRBD1	-	TRBJ2-7	14	TGCAGTGCTCCCCGGCAGGGGGTAGGTTACGAGCAGTACTTC	CSAPRQGVGYEQYF
TRBV6-6	-	few	TRBJ1-1	14	TGTGCCAGCAGTTTCGGGACCGAGGGCGCTGAAGCTTTCTTT	CASSFGTEGAEAFF
TRBV6-2/TRBV6-3	TRBD2	-	TRBJ2-3	15	TGTGCCAGCAGTTACCGGACTAGCGGGAGCCATACGCAGTATTTT	CASSYRTSGSHTQYF
TRBV7-8	-	few	TRBJ1-2	14	TGTGCCAGCAGCCCCCCCTTGGATAACTATGGCTACACCTTC	CASSPPLDNYGYTF
TRBV7-9	-	-	TRBJ2-5	12	TGTGCCAGCAGCGAAAGACAAGAGACCCAGTACTTC	CASSERQETQYF
TRBV5-6	-	once	TRBJ2-5	16	TGTGCCAGCAGCTCGGGCCTTACTGGACCCGTAGAGACCCAGTACTTC	CASSSGLTGPVETQYF
TRBV7-2	TRBD2	-	TRBJ2-5	14	TGTGCCAGCAGCTCAAGCGGGGCATGGAAGACCCAGTACTTC	CASSSSGAWKTQYF
TRBV7-2	-	few	TRBJ2-5	13	TGTGCCAGCAGCGGGGGGACAGTAGAGACCCAGTACTTC	CASSGGTVETQYF
TRBV20-1	-	few	TRBJ2-2	15	TGCAGTGCTAGCTACGTGAATTCGAACACCGGGGAGCTGTTTTTT	CSASYVNSNTGELFF
TRBV7-9	-	many	TRBJ1-1	12	TGTGCCAGCAGCCTCGGGGGTTCCGAAGCTTTCTTT	CASSLGGSEAFF
TRBV11-2	-	few	TRBJ1-2	13	TGTGCCAGCAGCTTAGATCGCCGCTATGGCTACACCTTC	CASSLDRRYGYTF